This T cell receptor (beta chain) was recovered during a study of cytomegalovirus exposure and HLA in healthy donors (dated by TCRdb to about 2017). For the study in its entirety: In an earlier analysis of several hundred of the donors, 276 Gb of sequence data and just under 120 million unique TCR beta sequences from 180 million or so T cells were reported. All discovery cohort repertoires had been generated on a single sequencing platform. Because of strong linkage in the cohort, a handful of DR-DQ haplotypes were treated as single units for association and clustering. In an earlier analysis of around 540 of the donors, high-throughput TCR beta sequencing was used to judge whether each TCR beta V gene segment behaved as functional or pseudogenic. Among the roughly 370 genotyped donors, approximately 81% belonged to the genetic ancestry cluster associated with self-reported Caucasian donors. Across some 400 genotyped donors of the cohort, an average of about 240,000 unique TCR beta nucleotide sequences per donor were sequenced, and 15% to 20% of those sequences were non-productive. Rather than using new phenotypic data, the later analysis identified candidate immune exposures from TCR beta sequences and from how often those sequences occurred across donors. Roughly 310 gigabases of sequencing data and around 87 million unique TCR sequences were included in an early release covering about 700 HLA-typed donors. Alongside the repertoire data, information on donor age, sex, ethnicity and CMV serostatus was compiled. The number of typed donors differed by locus: about 629-640 for A, B, C, DRB1 and DQB1; approximately 530 for DQA1; approximately 600 for DPA1; and some 430 for DPB1. The aim of the study was to test whether cataloging public T cell receptors could identify signatures of past pathogen exposure. A later genetic analysis used genome-wide SNP genotypes for about 60% of the roughly 700 donors, treating that subset as a discovery cohort. In a later analysis, previously published TCR beta repertoires from fewer than 750 donors were re-analyzed and high-resolution HLA genotyping was added so that TCR occurrence patterns could be studied. To predict cytomegalovirus infection status, the study combined high-throughput TCR immunosequencing, statistical association of individual TCRs with disease status, and machine learning. Besides the first cohort of about 730 subjects, a separate validation cohort made up of over a hundred different subjects was used. Class I and class II HLA loci were covered by the typing at four-digit resolution. The study profiled the T cell repertoires of under 850 subjects by immunosequencing and related them to cytomegalovirus serostatus. The paper as a whole reports these results and caveats: A few of the identified cytomegalovirus-associated TCR beta chains were confirmed in vitro to be specific for cytomegalovirus antigens. Sequencing depth was assumed to be roughly uniform across donors in the presence/absence analyses, though that assumption may not hold. When HLA alleles, especially DR and DQ, strongly co-occurred, TCR associations were difficult to assign to individual alleles. Immune exposure information for the cohort was limited to CMV serostatus. The classifier was reported to diagnose cytomegalovirus status with high specificity and sensitivity in both the original cohort and the validation cohort. Because the 87-base-pair reads could not distinguish some IMGT-functional V segments, including TRBV6-2 and TRBV6-3, those segments were excluded. Because counts were too low, roughly 18 rarely observed V segments, including chromosome 9 orphons, were left out of the earlier analysis of over 550 of the donors. It was suggested by the authors that the approach could potentially be generalized to other disease states and immunological phenotypes. The sequencing pipeline was judged likely to have produced a cluster of highly shared sequence variants as a technical artifact. A further reported finding was that TCR beta sequences accurately predicted the HLA-A and HLA-B alleles for most subjects in the first cohort. Most CMV-associated TCR beta chains appeared to be HLA-restricted in a later analysis, and the HLA associations seemed to be driven largely by CMV exposure. In a later analysis, HLA-associated TCR beta chains showed more clonal expansion and lower generation probabilities than non-associated chains that were equally common. This cohort had only TCR beta chains sequenced, and the lack of alpha or paired-chain data limited which features could be detected. In a later analysis, TCR association rates were found to vary across HLA loci, with the most associated TCRs seen for DRB1 alleles and the fewest for HLA-C alleles. In a later genetic analysis, fewer N-insertions in productive TCRs were reported among donors in an Asian-associated ancestry cluster than the roughly 700-donor mean. Correlated functional status among segregating V segments might reflect linkage disequilibrium, but an unknown experimental factor could not be ruled out. In an earlier analysis of roughly 500 of the donors, most TCR beta V segments appeared in productive rearrangements about 87% or about 30% of the time, broadly matching IMGT annotations. Across donors, most TCR sequences were observed very rarely, whereas some public TCRs were present in many individuals. A total of 150 to 200 TCR beta chains were listed by the study as associated with cytomegalovirus. V-gene and J-gene trimming of TCR beta chains was associated with a missense DCLRE1C variant in a later genetic analysis, and the association was replicated in an independent cohort. In a later analysis, several top co-occurrence clusters were reported to appear linked to parvovirus B19, influenza, CMV and Epstein-Barr virus. In a later analysis, some 18,000 TCR beta sequences were associated with specific HLA alleles at a false discovery rate of 0.05. Because some donors lacked HLA typing at each locus, the association tests relied only on the typed subset.

Library method: the immunoSEQ multiplex PCR assay. For the multiplex PCR, a mixture combining 60 forward primers for TCR Vbeta segments and 13 reverse primers for TCR Jbeta segments was used. The CDR3 region of rearranged TCR beta genes was amplified from genomic DNA by a multiplex PCR assay. The Illumina HiSeq System was used to sequence the amplified TCR beta libraries as 87-base-pair reads. The original pipeline was this. A later analysis counted around 72 million unique TCR beta chains across the 640 or so repertoires, and about 10 million of these chains were shared by at least two donors. Raw reads were error-corrected and collapsed into unique sequences with a nearest-neighbor algorithm that merged closely related sequences to remove PCR and sequencing errors. CDR3 sequences were aligned to IMGT reference sequences to assign V, D and J gene segments. For a sequence to be retained, at least a six-nucleotide match to both a V gene segment and a J gene segment was required. A rearrangement counted as productive if the CDR3 had no stop codons and remained in frame with V and J, and every other rearrangement counted as non-productive. CDR3 was defined by IMGT convention, running from the second conserved V-encoded cysteine to the conserved J-encoded phenylalanine. In an earlier analysis of around 600 of the donors, sequences lacking an unambiguous match to a single V gene segment were excluded. In an earlier analysis of some 590 of the donors, a V segment was called functional when productive rearrangements were above 56.7%, and segregating when the standard deviation between donors exceeded 5%. A statistical classification framework was developed to diagnose cytomegalovirus status using the catalog of TCR beta chain sequences. In a later analysis, TCR nucleotide sequences were compared against IMGT/GENE-DB human TR gene sequences so that V and J genes could be assigned. The TCRdist pipeline was used in a later analysis to assign CDR3 sequences and most-parsimonious VDJ recombination scenarios. In a later analysis, each TCR beta chain was defined by its CDR3 amino acid sequence together with its V-gene family, and reads lacking a unique V-gene family were excluded. As a way to deal with suspected cross-contamination and a sequencing artifact, a later analysis dropped roughly 600 nucleotide sequences that were highly shared and had low generation probability. In a later analysis, a clonal expansion index was calculated for each public chain from normalized within-repertoire ranks of inferred template counts. A later analysis computed generation probabilities with a VDJ recombination model fitted to out-of-frame rearrangements, and checked the results against IGoR. Hypergeometric tests were used in a later analysis to score TCR-TCR, TCR-HLA and TCR-CMV co-occurrence, with a repertoire-size bias correction applied to the TCR pairs. A later analysis estimated false discovery rates by permuting HLA or CMV assignments 20 times. A later analysis grouped co-occurring TCRs with DBSCAN, adding TCRdist sequence similarity when clustering within HLA-allele-positive subsets. For co-occurrence clustering, repertoires with fewer than 30,000 or more than 120,000 public chains were excluded, along with 5 or 6 repertoires with anomalous nucleotide sharing. Drawn from immuneACCESS, this table holds only the in-frame rearrangements with V and J called that TCRdb kept. Clones are partly lost; checked studies trace under half to an unresolved V gene and leave the rest unexplained. V and J calls and clone size are given by that table; D and trimming were obtained from the DNA. This sample comprises some 120,000 clones, 65% to 80% of them detected only once. The biggest ten clones account for 2.9% of the sample.

On this clone itself: Its antigen specificity is not known. No base qualities exist here, and no much larger clone lies one base off it.

The germline V and J ends show losses of 4 bases and 3 bases respectively, and no gene match explains 4 bases of the junction. For CDR1 and CDR2, the germline V gene (reference sequence) lists MNHEY and SMNVEV. The CDR3 covers 15 residues, taking in both the cysteine and the phenylalanine. Kept here is only the CDR3 DNA, which spans 45 bases and is read in frame from base 1. The cohort was made up of roughly 670 healthy bone marrow donors. All cohort members were sampled while nominally healthy, although unrecorded immune exposures were likely present. The donor tested CMV seropositive and was one of the 289 seropositive cohort members. Each donor provided a peripheral blood sample, and peripheral blood mononuclear cells were used for TCR beta sequencing. Genomic DNA extraction from the blood cell samples was performed with the Qiagen DNeasy Blood Extraction Kit.

The rearrangement joined TRBV27 to TRBJ2-5; TRBD2 agrees with 11 junctional bases. The TCR was taken from a woman in her thirties or forties in good health and CMV-seropositive. The sample taken for sequencing was PBMCs. The CDR3 protein: CASSSLGLAEETQYF. The sequenced DNA is TGTGCCAGCAGTTCACTGGGACTAGCGGAAGAGACCCAGTACTTC.